The source of this TCR beta chain is a study of PD-1 blockade in classical Hodgkin lymphoma. Autologous stem cell transplantation was followed by relapse in every patient, and brentuximab vedotin exposure varied. Repertoires were generated with immunoSEQ multiplex PCR, while TCRdb's copy carries only in-frame clones and drops some. This sample has around 28,000 clones, with roughly 80% found just once. The germline gives CDR1 LNHDA, CDR2 SQIVND (reference sequence). V shed 1 base and J shed 4 bases, with 13 bases lying between them. The CDR3 totals 16 residues. Study-wide findings and caveats: Newly diagnosed patients were said to have less baseline TCR diversity than healthy donors did.

To note about this clone: Its cognate antigen is unknown.

The sequenced sample was peripheral blood mononuclear cells (PBMCs), obtained before the second cycle of nivolumab. This TCR was recovered from a human donor with classical Hodgkin lymphoma. The V gene is TRBV19, the J gene TRBJ2-2; D uncertain. The CDR3: CASSIGAGKATGELFF. The CDR3 DNA reads TGTGCCAGTAGTATAGGGGCAGGAAAAGCCACCGGGGAGCTGTTTTTT.